Below, 29 T cell receptor beta chains from the same sample are listed, as sequenced in a study of T-cell memory formation after mild COVID-19 (dated by TCRdb to the early 2020s). Receptor libraries were prepared by 5' RACE. The reads were generated on an Illumina NovaSeq 6000. In TCRdb, the public reads were trimmed at Q25 with fastp and aligned with MiXCR, with productive beta chains retained. Entries that share a CDR3 protein sequence are merged under the most common genes and DNA. Here the sample has about 250,000 distinct CDR3 sequences; 15% occur a single time. Together, the top ten hold less than 2.5% of the sample. The source material was PBMCs or a T cell subset sorted from them (not recorded which). The receptors derive from an adult woman who had mild COVID-19 (a few samples of this study predate the infection). The sample titles of this study are shuffled in the database, so cell type and time point are left out; the donor was told from shared clones.

The CDR3 is CASSFTLGYGQGRVSGANVLTF. The CDR3 region has the DNA TGTGCCAGCAGTTTCACTTTGGGGTATGGACAGGGACGTGTCTCTGGGGCCAACGTCCTGACTTTC. The chain employs TRBV27 and TRBJ2-6, with 8 nucleotides matching TRBD1. Trimming cost V 3 bases and J 0 bases; bases outside gene matches: 19. This CDR3 region has 22 residues. CDR1 MNHEY and CDR2 SMNVEV come from the germline V gene (reference sequence).

This clonotype has just a few counts. The CDR3 coding sequence is TGTGCCAGCAGCTTGAACCCGGGACAGGGGACCGAGCAGTACTTC. Its translation: CASSLNPGQGTEQYF. This chain links TRBV7-6 with TRBJ2-7, with 10 positions matching TRBD1. The germline gives CDR1 SGHVS, CDR2 FNYEAQ. V was clipped by 3 bases and J by 6 bases; unmatched bases: 8. The CDR3 has 15 residues.

Only a few counts were recorded for this clonotype. This chain uses TRBV7-2 with TRBJ2-3; no firm D call. The CDR3 runs 15 residues. Deletions cut 7 bases from V and 5 bases from J, with 19 bases between. Germline V gene sequence: CDR1 SGHTA, CDR2 FQGNSA. CDR3: CASTPGSLQRDTQYF. The CDR3 DNA reads as TGTGCCAGCACCCCGGGCAGCCTACAACGAGATACGCAGTATTTT.

The chain couples TRBV4-1 to TRBJ1-2; 7 nucleotides agree with TRBD1. Germline V gene data show CDR1 as MGHRA and CDR2 as YSYEKL. CDR3 length: 16 amino acids. J lost 8 bases, V lost 0 bases, and 12 bases had no gene match. CDR3 protein: CASSQELFRTGAGYTF. The CDR3, as DNA: TGCGCCAGCAGCCAAGAGCTGTTTCGGACAGGAGCCGGCTACACCTTC.

This clonotype was recorded a few times. CDR3 DNA: TGTGCCAGTAGTCCCCAAGGAGGGGTGAACAATGAGCAGTTCTTC. Amino acid sequence: CASSPQGGVNNEQFF. The chain joins TRBV19 to TRBJ2-1; D is possibly TRBD2 (6 bases). The CDR3 extends over 15 amino acids. The germline V gene encodes CDR1 LNHDA and CDR2 SQIVND (reference sequence). The germline V and J ends were trimmed by 5 bases and 5 bases, with 16 bases remaining between them.

The chain couples TRBV29-1 to TRBJ1-1; D is unresolved. The ends were cut back, 6 bases at V and 7 bases at J, with 15 bases in the middle. Germline V gene data show CDR1 as SQVTM and CDR2 as ANQGSEA. The CDR3 is 12 residues long. CDR3 region: CSVTQSGIEAFF. For the CDR3, the DNA is TGCAGCGTGACACAATCGGGTATTGAAGCTTTCTTT.

In its sample, this clonotype was seen a few times. CDR3 DNA sequence: TGTGCCAGCAGCCGGGGACAGGTGAACACTGAAGCTTTCTTT. Translation gives CASSRGQVNTEAFF. V gene TRBV7-2 combines with J gene TRBJ1-1; TRBD1 aligns across 8 bases. The CDR3 loop spans 14 amino acids. The germline CDR1 and CDR2 sequences are SGHTA and FQGNSA. V trimming: 5 bases; J trimming: 0 bases; junction bases outside the gene matches: 2.

The CDR3 nucleotides are TGTGCCAGCAGCCACTACGAGCAGTACTTC. As protein: CASSHYEQYF. The V gene is TRBV2, the J gene TRBJ2-7; D unclear. The CDR3 totals 10 residues. Looked up from germline, CDR1 is SNHLY and CDR2 is FYNNEI. V dropped 6 bases and J dropped 3 bases, with 3 bases sitting between them.

The rearrangement uses TRBV12-3 or TRBV12-4 and TRBJ2-1; tentatively, D is TRBD2 (6 bases). The CDR3 length is 15 residues. The V end was cut by 6 bases, the J end by 1 base, with 13 bases between. The CDR3 protein is CASSLAWVSYNEQFF. The CDR3 nucleotides read TGTGCCAGCAGCCTAGCGTGGGTATCCTACAATGAGCAGTTCTTC.

This clonotype was observed a handful of times. The chain joins TRBV5-1 to TRBJ1-1; TRBD1 is a possible D gene (5 bases). The V and J ends lost 0 bases and 0 bases respectively, with 9 bases between them. The CDR3 consists of 15 residues. CDR1 SGHRS and CDR2 YFSETQ come from the germline V gene. The CDR3 coding sequence is TGCGCCAGCAGCTTGGGGTGGGACTTGAACACTGAAGCTTTCTTT. This codes for CASSLGWDLNTEAFF.

The table lists this clonotype with many counts. The gene calls are TRBV12-3 or TRBV12-4 and TRBJ2-1; 9 positions agree with TRBD2. V lost 8 bases to trimming and J lost 4 bases; unmatched junction nucleotides: 9. The length of the CDR3 is 15 residues. In DNA, the CDR3 is TGTGCCAGCGTGGCGACTAGCGGAGCTTACAATGAGCAGTTCTTC. This encodes CASVATSGAYNEQFF.

This clonotype was detected a few times. The genes are TRBV7-9 and TRBJ2-2, with 8 nucleotides matching TRBD1. Germline CDR1 reads SEHNR; CDR2 reads FQNEAQ (reference sequence). This CDR3 has 14 residues. After removal of 5 bases from V and 2 bases from J, the junction contained 1 base not matched to a gene. The CDR3 bases are TGTGCCAGCAGCCCAGGGGGCAACACCGGGGAGCTGTTTTTT. Amino acid sequence: CASSPGGNTGELFF.

V and J are TRBV7-2 and TRBJ1-1; D is undetermined. This CDR3 has 14 amino acids. CDR1 SGHTA and CDR2 FQGNSA come from the germline V gene. The V and J ends lost 3 bases and 1 base respectively, with 9 bases between them. For the CDR3, the DNA is TGTGCCAGCAGCTTCTGGGCAGGGAACACTGAAGCTTTCTTT. Residues: CASSFWAGNTEAFF.

This clonotype was detected a few times. The chain carries TRBV6-5 and TRBJ2-1; no clear D. Germline CDR1 is MNHEY and CDR2 is SVGAGI. V was shortened by 3 bases and J by 0 bases, with 9 bases between the two germline ends. The CDR3 is 15 amino acids. The CDR3 protein is CASSYTTSSYNEQFF. In DNA, the CDR3 is TGTGCCAGCAGTTATACAACGAGCTCCTACAATGAGCAGTTCTTC.

This chain connects TRBV18 to TRBJ1-5; D is unresolved. Trimming took off 3 bases at V and 7 bases at J, with 16 bases between the two ends. From germline, CDR1 is KGHSH and CDR2 LQKENI. The length of the CDR3 is 15 residues. CDR3 sequence reads: CASSPRSLHNQPQHF. DNA for the CDR3: TGTGCCAGCTCACCCCGATCACTACATAACCAGCCCCAGCATTTT.

The chain links TRBV5-4 to TRBJ2-7; a weak D match, TRBD2 (5 bases). The CDR3 is 16 amino acids. The V gene lost 2 bases and the J gene lost 4 bases, with 19 bases spanning the gap. CDR1 SGHNT and CDR2 YYREEE come from the germline V gene (reference sequence). This CDR3 is CASSFRTGSVEYEQYF. The CDR3 DNA reads TGTGCCAGCAGCTTTCGGACGGGGTCCGTAGAGTACGAGCAGTACTTC.

This clonotype was found many times. This sequence joins TRBV12-3 or TRBV12-4 and TRBJ2-2; tentatively, D is TRBD2 (7 bases). The CDR3 covers 14 residues. The V gene lost 11 bases and the J gene lost 2 bases, with 15 bases spanning the gap. DNA of the CDR3: TGTGCCCTTAAGGGGGGGGTAAACACCGGGGAGCTGTTTTTT. It specifies CALKGGVNTGELFF.

The V call is TRBV4-1, the J call TRBJ1-5, with 9 bases identical to TRBD1. The CDR3 totals 17 residues. The V and J ends lost 5 bases and 5 bases, in that order; junction bases with no gene match: 13. Germline values: CDR1 MGHRA, CDR2 YSYEKL. CDR3 sequence reads: CASSESPDRGRHQPQHF. Here the CDR3 DNA reads TGCGCCAGCAGCGAAAGCCCGGACAGGGGTCGGCATCAGCCCCAGCATTTT.

The chain uses TRBV5-5 and TRBJ1-4; maybe TRBD1 (6 bases). CDR3 length: 15 amino acids. Germline CDR1 SGHKS, CDR2 YYEKEE (reference sequence). The V gene lost 4 bases and the J gene lost 6 bases, with 16 bases spanning the gap. The CDR3 bases are TGTGCCAGCAGCATAAAAAGGGGGTCCCATGAAAAACTGTTTTTT. It encodes CASSIKRGSHEKLFF.

The chain is built from TRBV29-1 and TRBJ2-2; D unclear. Trimming pared 7 bases from V and 7 bases from J, leaving 19 bases between. This CDR3 region has 14 residues. Germline CDR1 is SQVTM and CDR2 is ANQGSEA. CDR3 nucleotides: TGCAGCGCCGAACGCGGTAGCTCCGGCGGGGAGCTGTTTTTT. The encoded protein is CSAERGSSGGELFF.

This clonotype has more than one count but fewer than ten. This chain links TRBV29-1 with TRBJ1-2, with D possibly matching TRBD1 (5 bases). V dropped 3 bases and J dropped 8 bases, with 16 bases sitting between them. Germline CDR1 reads SQVTM; CDR2 reads ANQGSEA. The CDR3 length is 13 residues. CDR3 residues: CSVDPGTARGYTF. The CDR3 DNA reads TGCAGCGTTGACCCCGGGACGGCAAGGGGCTACACCTTC. Variable domain in full (rest from reference TRBV29-1 and TRBJ1-2): SAVISQKPSRDICQRGTSLTIQCQVDSQVTMMFWYRQQPGQSLTLIATANQGSEATYESGFVIDKFPISRPNLTFSTLTVSNMSPEDSSIYLCSVDPGTARGYTFGSGTRLTVV.

This rearrangement joins TRBV9 to TRBJ1-2; 7 nucleotides agree with TRBD1. The CDR3 spans 15 residues. Germline V lookup: CDR1 SGDLS, CDR2 YYNGEE. V gave up 0 bases and J gave up 4 bases; unmatched junction bases: 6. The CDR3 DNA follows: TGTGCCAGCAGCGTAGACTCGGGACAGTCCTATGGCTACACCTTC. As protein: CASSVDSGQSYGYTF.

The V gene is TRBV2, the J gene TRBJ2-7; 7 bases agree with TRBD1. In germline, CDR1 is SNHLY, CDR2 FYNNEI. Trimming cost V 5 bases and J 0 bases; bases outside gene matches: 4. The CDR3 spans 14 residues. This CDR3 is CASSKDRTSYEQYF. CDR3 sequence (DNA): TGTGCCAGCAGTAAGGACAGGACCTCCTACGAGCAGTACTTC. Drawing the rest from reference TRBV2 and TRBJ2-7, the complete variable domain is EPEVTQTPSHQVTQMGQEVILRCVPISNHLYFYWYRQILGQKVEFLVSFYNNEISEKSEIFDDQFSVERPDGSNFTLKIRSTKLEDSAMYFCASSKDRTSYEQYFGPGTRLTVT.

The rearrangement uses TRBV27 and TRBJ1-2; the D gene is possibly TRBD1 (5 bases). The CDR3 is 18 residues long. CDR1 and CDR2 from the germline V gene are MNHEY and SMNVEV (reference sequence). Trimming took 5 bases from V and 3 from J, leaving 25 bases between them. CDR3 sequence (DNA): TGTGCCAGCAGTCCGGCACCCGCCCAGGAATGGGGCTACTATGGCTACACCTTC. Translated, it gives CASSPAPAQEWGYYGYTF.

This clonotype has only a few counts. The chain has TRBV7-8 and TRBJ2-1, with D unresolved. V was trimmed by 1 base and J by 7 bases, leaving 14 bases between them. The CDR3 consists of 15 residues. In germline, CDR1 is SGHVS, CDR2 FQNEAQ. The chain's CDR3 is CASSLGKRRGNEQFF. In nucleotides, the CDR3 is TGTGCCAGCAGCTTAGGAAAGCGACGCGGTAATGAGCAGTTCTTC. Complete variable domain (other parts from reference TRBV7-8 and TRBJ2-1): GAGVSQSPRYKVAKRGQDVALRCDPISGHVSLFWYQQALGQGPEFLTYFQNEAQLDKSGLPSDRFFAERPEGSVSTLKIQRTQQEDSAVYLCASSLGKRRGNEQFFGPGTRLTVL.

The rearrangement links TRBV5-1 to TRBJ2-5; 7 bases fit TRBD2. With 0 bases clipped from V and 4 bases from J, the junction kept 18 bases outside the gene matches. Germline assignment: CDR1 SGHRS and CDR2 YFSETQ. The CDR3 totals 19 residues. In DNA, the CDR3 is TGCGCCAGCAGCTTGGAAGTGGGAGGGTGGATTTCGAGAGGAGAGACCCAGTACTTC. Its protein product is CASSLEVGGWISRGETQYF.

The rearrangement uses TRBV5-6 and TRBJ2-7; 9 bases agree with TRBD1. Trimming took 1 base from V and 1 from J; bases not matched to a gene: 9. In germline, CDR1 is SGHDT, CDR2 YYEEEE. The CDR3 loop spans 17 amino acids. The CDR3 nucleotides are TGTGCCAGCAGCTTGCCGCCGGGACAGGGCAAGTCCTACGAGCAGTACTTC. It specifies CASSLPPGQGKSYEQYF.

This clonotype was seen ten or more times. The gene calls are TRBV20-1 and TRBJ2-1; perhaps TRBD1 as D (5 bases). The germline V and J ends were trimmed by 8 bases and 3 bases, with 23 bases remaining between them. This CDR3 is built from 16 residues. The germline CDR1 and CDR2 sequences are DFQATT and SNEGSKA (reference sequence). CDR3 sequence: CSMLRGRQGNYNEQFF. For the CDR3, the DNA is TGCAGTATGCTAAGGGGTAGGCAGGGCAACTACAATGAGCAGTTCTTC.

The chain recombines TRBV21-1 with TRBJ1-5; TRBD1 is the table's D call and was not checked against the DNA. TRBV21-1 is reported as a pseudogene. CDR3 length equals 16 residues. The CDR3 DNA is TGTGCCAGCAGCAAAGAGGACAGGGCTAGCAATCAGCCCCAGCATTTT. It encodes CASSKEDRASNQPQHF.